This T cell receptor (beta chain) appears in the sequencing data of a study of control samples from healthy donors and cancer patients. Germline values: CDR1 SGHTS, CDR2 YDEGEE. V was pared by 0 bases and J by 6 bases, with 10 bases between. CDR3 length: 14 residues. The assay was immunoSEQ multiplex PCR, and TCRdb's table has in-frame clones only and misses some. The data contain under 450,000 clones, about nine tenths of them singletons. Sequencing input: PBMCs. This rearrangement joins TRBV5-8 to TRBJ2-1; D gene uncertain. This clonotype originated in a man aged 35-49 years with head and neck cancer. CDR3 in DNA: TGTGCCAGCAGCTTGGTTCCCGGCGCCAATGAGCAGTTCTTC. This encodes CASSLVPGANEQFF.